The 28 T cell receptor beta chains below all came from one sample that was sequenced in a study of blood T cell repertoires in COVID-19. The assay was immunoSEQ multiplex PCR, and TCRdb's table has in-frame clones only and misses some. Found here are some 320,000 clones, roughly 90% of them singletons; the top ten hold 2% to 3%. Input material: PBMCs or T cells enriched from blood (not recorded which). These receptors all come from a man in his 60s who had recovered from COVID-19.

V usage is TRBV3-1 (or the pseudogene TRBV3-2) and J usage is TRBJ2-3, with 7 bases identical to TRBD2. This CDR3 comprises 16 residues. CDR1 and CDR2 from the germline V gene are LGHDT and YNNKEL (reference sequence). V was clipped by 4 bases and J by 3 bases; unmatched bases: 10. CDR3 amino acids: CASSPVGGGGTDTQYF. CDR3 DNA: TGTGCCAGCAGCCCGGTGGGGGGGGGAGGAACAGATACGCAGTATTTT.

V and J are TRBV7-9 and TRBJ1-5, with a tentative D call TRBD1 (5 bases). Germline V gene sequence: CDR1 SEHNR, CDR2 FQNEAQ (reference sequence). Trimming took 5 bases from V and 4 from J, leaving 9 bases between them. The CDR3 runs to 13 residues. The CDR3 here is CASSGTMNQPQHF. The CDR3, as DNA: TGTGCCAGCAGCGGGACTATGAATCAGCCCCAGCATTTT.

V usage is TRBV6-6 and J usage is TRBJ1-1, with unresolved D. CDR3 size: 12 residues. Germline V gene sequence: CDR1 MNHNY, CDR2 SVGAGI (reference sequence). V lost 7 bases to trimming and J lost 6 bases, with 12 bases between them. The CDR3 sequence is CASNPETSEAFF. The CDR3 DNA reads as TGTGCCAGCAACCCTGAGACTTCTGAAGCTTTCTTT.

The chain links TRBV11-3 to TRBJ2-4; D may be TRBD1 (6 bases). This CDR3 spans 17 amino acids. With 5 bases removed from V and 0 bases from J, the gap between germline ends came to 17 bases. Germline values: CDR1 SGHNT, CDR2 YENEEA. CDR3 in amino acids: CASSGPVQQGAKNIQYF. The DNA for the CDR3 is TGTGCCAGCAGCGGACCTGTCCAACAGGGAGCCAAAAACATTCAGTACTTC.

V gene TRBV11-3 combines with J gene TRBJ1-1; no clear D. Deletions cut 11 bases from V and 9 bases from J, with 19 bases between. This CDR3 region has 12 residues. Germline-derived CDR1 and CDR2 are SGHNT and YENEEA. This CDR3 is CAATAAGGKAFF. In nucleotides, the CDR3 is TGTGCCGCTACCGCCGCAGGAGGGAAAGCTTTCTTT.

CDR3 sequence: CASSVGGHAGNTIYF. DNA of the CDR3: TGTGCCAGCAGCGTAGGGGGGCATGCTGGAAACACCATATATTTT. The V and J genes are TRBV9 and TRBJ1-3, with a weak D call TRBD1 (6 bases). The CDR3 runs to 15 residues. Germline V gene data show CDR1 as SGDLS and CDR2 as YYNGEE. V lost 0 bases and J lost 2, with 9 bases in between.

For this clone: One end of the junction is discordant with germline, which a read error may explain. The chain's CDR3 is CASSPTSGSFYSEQFF. The CDR3 DNA reads as TGTGCCAGCAGCCCTACTAGCGGGAGTTTTTACAGTGAGCAGTTCTTC. The V and J genes are TRBV11-3 and TRBJ2-1; 11 positions agree with TRBD2. Germline V gives CDR1 SGHNT, CDR2 YENEEA. CDR3 length: 16 residues.

The rearrangement uses TRBV12-3 or TRBV12-4 and TRBJ1-6, with no clear D. The CDR3 consists of 13 residues. The V gene lost 6 bases and the J gene lost 17 bases, with 20 bases spanning the gap. The CDR3 spells CASSQYKVSGIHF. Written as DNA, the CDR3 is TGTGCCAGCAGCCAATATAAGGTTTCGGGGATCCACTTT.

This clone was observed a few times. The chain is built from TRBV13 and TRBJ1-1; weak D call: TRBD1 (6 bases). CDR1 PRHDT and CDR2 FYEKMQ come from the germline V gene (reference sequence). The CDR3 has 17 residues. V was shortened by 5 bases and J by 0 bases, with 19 bases between the two germline ends. This CDR3 is CASSPRTAIYMNTEAFF. The DNA for the CDR3 is TGTGCCAGCAGCCCCAGGACAGCTATTTACATGAACACTGAAGCTTTCTTT.

The chain has TRBV2 and TRBJ1-5; D might be TRBD1 (5 bases). CDR1 is SNHLY, CDR2 FYNNEI, per germline. The ends were cut back, 2 bases at V and 3 bases at J, with 8 bases in the middle. The CDR3 is 14 amino acids. CDR3: CASSENRPNQPQHF. The CDR3 DNA reads TGTGCCAGCAGTGAAAACAGGCCCAATCAGCCCCAGCATTTT.

This chain links TRBV5-6 with TRBJ2-5; 8 bases fit TRBD1. Germline assignment: CDR1 SGHDT and CDR2 YYEEEE. This CDR3 contains 15 residues. With V trimmed by 4 bases and J by 1 base, 6 bases remained unmatched. The CDR3 DNA reads as TGTGCCAGCAGCAACGGACAGGGAATCCAAGAGACCCAGTACTTC. Translating gives CASSNGQGIQETQYF.

The CDR3 loop is CAWSVVGVARNEQFF. The CDR3 DNA reads as TGTGCCTGGAGTGTAGTGGGAGTAGCGAGGAATGAGCAGTTCTTC. This chain connects TRBV30 to TRBJ2-1, with a possible D match to TRBD2 (5 bases). Per the germline V gene, CDR1 is GTSNPN and CDR2 is SVGIG (reference sequence). V was trimmed by 0 bases and J by 7 bases, leaving 16 bases between them. This CDR3 has 15 residues.

The chain couples TRBV12-3 or TRBV12-4 to TRBJ1-2; TRBD1 is a possible D gene (5 bases). This CDR3 has 13 residues. V lost 3 bases and J 5 bases, leaving 10 bases between the germline ends. The CDR3 loop is CASSLQGRYGYTF. In DNA, the CDR3 is TGTGCCAGCAGTTTGCAGGGAAGATATGGCTACACCTTC.

The V and J genes are TRBV6-1 and TRBJ1-1; D is undetermined. The CDR3 has 15 residues. Germline V gives CDR1 MNHNS, CDR2 SASEGT. The ends were cut back, 2 bases at V and 0 bases at J, with 10 bases in the middle. The DNA of the CDR3 is TGTGCCAGCAGTGAAACGTACAGCTTGAACACTGAAGCTTTCTTT. Residues: CASSETYSLNTEAFF.

V usage is TRBV4-3 and J usage is TRBJ2-5; 12 bases match TRBD2. V shed 0 bases and J 5 bases; nucleotides not matched to a gene: 16. In germline, CDR1 is LGHNA, CDR2 YSLEER. CDR3 length equals 20 residues. In nucleotides, the CDR3 is TGCGCCAGCAGCCAAGATCCCCGGCGGGCTAGCGGGGGGGCCAGGGAGACCCAGTACTTC. It yields the protein CASSQDPRRASGGARETQYF.

The chain employs TRBV11-2 and TRBJ2-5; 10 bases match TRBD1. V shed 1 base and J 5 bases; nucleotides not matched to a gene: 4. Germline values: CDR1 SGHAT, CDR2 FQNNGV. This CDR3 spans 15 amino acids. CDR3 amino acids: CASSLVRGQGETQYF. Written as DNA, the CDR3 is TGTGCCAGCAGCTTAGTGCGGGGACAGGGGGAGACCCAGTACTTC.

J is TRBJ2-2 and V is TRBV5-1; 12 positions match TRBD1. The V and J ends lost 4 bases and 7 bases, in that order; junction bases with no gene match: 8. Germline loops: CDR1 SGHRS, CDR2 YFSETQ. This CDR3 spans 16 amino acids. The CDR3 reads CASSVGGTGGFGELFF. In DNA, the CDR3 is TGCGCCAGCAGCGTCGGTGGGACAGGGGGCTTCGGGGAGCTGTTTTTT.

The chain uses TRBV29-1 and TRBJ2-5, with D possibly TRBD2 on 5 matching bases. Per the germline V gene, CDR1 is SQVTM and CDR2 is ANQGSEA. V lost 6 bases, J lost 5 bases, and 16 bases lay in between. CDR3 length: 13 residues. The CDR3 loop reads CSVVIQTGETQYF. The CDR3 coding sequence is TGCAGCGTCGTAATCCAGACGGGGGAGACCCAGTACTTC. Using reference TRBV29-1 and TRBJ2-5 for the parts outside the CDR3, the full variable domain is SAVISQKPSRDICQRGTSLTIQCQVDSQVTMMFWYRQQPGQSLTLIATANQGSEATYESGFVIDKFPISRPNLTFSTLTVSNMSPEDSSIYLCSVVIQTGETQYFGPGTRLLVL.

This sequence joins TRBV6-2 or TRBV6-3 and TRBJ2-2; TRBD1 might be the D (6 bases). Germline lookup yields CDR1 MNHEY and CDR2 SVGEGT. There are 14 residues in the CDR3. V lost 5 bases to trimming and J lost 4 bases, with 11 bases between them. The CDR3 DNA follows: TGTGCCAGCAGTCAGGGGCGTTTCACCGGGGAGCTGTTTTTT. Translation: CASSQGRFTGELFF.

The V and J genes are TRBV5-4 and TRBJ2-7, with 10 bases identical to TRBD2. The CDR3 is 15 amino acids. Germline lookup yields CDR1 SGHNT and CDR2 YYREEE (reference sequence). The ends lost 0 bases at V and 5 bases at J; junction bases unmatched: 5. The DNA for the CDR3 is TGTGCCAGCAGCTTGGGGCCTAGCGGGAGTGACGAGCAGTACTTC. It encodes CASSLGPSGSDEQYF.

This rearrangement joins TRBV7-3 to TRBJ2-1; perhaps TRBD2 as D (5 bases). V shed 3 bases and J shed 4 bases, with 13 bases lying between them. The CDR3 loop spans 15 amino acids. Germline loops: CDR1 SGHTA, CDR2 FQGTGA. CDR3 nucleotide sequence: TGTGCCAGCAGCTTTGATGGCGGGTGGTACAATGAGCAGTTCTTC. It codes for CASSFDGGWYNEQFF.

This rearrangement joins TRBV10-3 to TRBJ1-1; D is perhaps TRBD1 (6 bases). The V end lost 1 base, the J end lost 7 bases, and 13 bases lay between the germline ends. The CDR3 consists of 14 residues. CDR1 and CDR2 from the germline V gene are ENHRY and SYGVKD. The CDR3 spells CAISEWDKKFEAFF. CDR3 sequence (DNA): TGTGCCATCAGTGAGTGGGACAAGAAATTTGAAGCTTTCTTT.

The count of this clone is one. The rearrangement uses TRBV5-1 and TRBJ2-1; 12 bases are shared with TRBD2. V lost 0 bases, J lost 7 bases, and 5 bases stayed unmatched. Germline CDR1 and CDR2: SGHRS and YFSETQ. This CDR3 is built from 16 residues. CDR3 DNA sequence: TGCGCCAGCAGCTTGGACCCTAGCGGGGGGGATAATGAGCAGTTCTTC. It codes for CASSLDPSGGDNEQFF.

The chain has TRBV18 and TRBJ2-2; tentative D call: TRBD1 (6 bases). The CDR3 spans 14 residues. The germline CDR1 and CDR2 sequences are KGHSH and LQKENI. Trimming removed 2 bases at V and 6 bases at J, with 10 bases between. The CDR3 is CASSPTGMAGELFF. The CDR3 region has the DNA TGTGCCAGCTCACCAACAGGGATGGCCGGGGAGCTGTTTTTT.

J is TRBJ1-2 and V is TRBV9; the D gene is possibly TRBD1 (6 bases). V was shortened by 4 bases and J by 6 bases, with 19 bases between the two germline ends. Germline V gene lookup returns CDR1 SGDLS and CDR2 YYNGEE. The CDR3 has 15 amino acids. CDR3 nucleotide sequence: TGTGCCAGCAGCAACCTCCGGGAGGGGGAGCATGGCTACACCTTC. Its translation is CASSNLREGEHGYTF. The full variable domain, its missing parts supplied by reference TRBV9 and TRBJ1-2, is DSGVTQTPKHLITATGQRVTLRCSPRSGDLSVYWYQQSLDQGLQFLIQYYNGEERAKGNILERFSAQQFPDLHSELNLSSLELGDSALYFCASSNLREGEHGYTFGSGTRLTVV.

This clone has a single count. The chain joins TRBV24-1 to TRBJ2-3; D is unresolved. Trimming pared 3 bases from V and 1 base from J, leaving 10 bases between. The germline V gene has CDR1 KGHDR and CDR2 SFDVKD. The CDR3 has 15 amino acids. The chain's CDR3 is CATSDRGTGTDTQYF. The CDR3 bases are TGTGCCACCAGTGATCGCGGTACGGGCACAGATACGCAGTATTTT.

The chain is built from TRBV7-6 and TRBJ1-1, with D uncertain. The CDR3 consists of 13 residues. V lost 2 bases to trimming and J lost 0 bases, with 4 bases between them. Germline V gives CDR1 SGHVS, CDR2 FNYEAQ. CDR3 in DNA: TGTGCCAGCAGCTTATCTATGAACACTGAAGCTTTCTTT. This encodes CASSLSMNTEAFF.

The chain couples TRBV3-1 (or the pseudogene TRBV3-2) to TRBJ2-5; 7 bases are a match to TRBD1. V gave up 3 bases and J gave up 3 bases; unmatched junction bases: 16. Per germline, CDR1 LGHDT and CDR2 YNNKEL (reference sequence). CDR3 length equals 18 residues. CDR3 amino acids: CASSQNFGTGVPKETQYF. The CDR3, as DNA: TGTGCCAGCAGCCAGAATTTCGGAACAGGGGTTCCTAAAGAGACCCAGTACTTC.